One and the same sample provided the 10 T cell receptor beta chains below, sequenced in a study of blood T cell repertoires in COVID-19. Using immunoSEQ multiplex PCR, the repertoire was profiled, and TCRdb retains in-frame clones only, with some absent. The sample carries about 250,000 clones, 70% to 90% recorded once. The specimen was PBMCs or T cells enriched from blood (not recorded which). Source of these receptors: a woman in her twenties or thirties who had recovered from COVID-19.

This chain joins TRBV5-8 and TRBJ2-4; D remains ambiguous. V was pared by 0 bases and J by 1 base, with 11 bases between. This CDR3 is built from 16 residues. Germline CDR1 reads SGHTS; CDR2 reads YDEGEE. The CDR3 nucleotides are TGTGCCAGCAGCTTGGACCGGGTCAAGGCCAAAAACATTCAGTACTTC. The encoded protein is CASSLDRVKAKNIQYF.

This clone was recorded only once. The chain combines TRBV10-3 with TRBJ1-1; D possibly corresponds to TRBD1 (5 bases). Germline V lookup: CDR1 ENHRY, CDR2 SYGVKD. The CDR3 runs 13 residues. V shed 8 bases and J shed 3 bases, with 13 bases lying between them. The chain's CDR3 is CAIQGGIDTEAFF. In DNA form, the CDR3 reads TGTGCCATCCAGGGCGGTATAGACACTGAAGCTTTCTTT.

This chain joins TRBV15 and TRBJ1-1; 8 bases match TRBD1. The CDR3 totals 16 residues. Trimming removed 0 bases from V and 4 bases from J; junction bases left unmatched: 7. Germline assignment: CDR1 LNHNV and CDR2 YYDKDF (reference sequence). The CDR3 bases are TGTGCCACCAGCAGAGATAGGACAGGGTGGCCCACTGAAGCTTTCTTT. Encoded protein: CATSRDRTGWPTEAFF.

The chain links TRBV2 to TRBJ2-1, with 7 bases identical to TRBD1. Germline V gene data show CDR1 as SNHLY and CDR2 as FYNNEI. Unmatched junction bases numbered 16, after V lost 9 bases and J lost 8 bases. The length of the CDR3 is 15 residues. CDR3 protein: CASSKTGRLWDEQFF. The CDR3 nucleotides read TGTGCCAGTAGTAAGACAGGGAGACTTTGGGATGAGCAGTTCTTC.

The chain couples TRBV4-1 to TRBJ2-1; 10 bases are shared with TRBD2. Germline trimming cut 0 bases from V and 4 bases from J; bases unmatched to any gene: 9. The CDR3 consists of 18 residues. CDR1 and CDR2 (germline): MGHRA, YSYEKL. The CDR3 region is CASSQDSLAGLKYNEQFF. The CDR3 region has the DNA TGCGCCAGCAGCCAAGATTCACTAGCGGGGTTAAAATACAATGAGCAGTTCTTC.

The count of this clone is one. The chain links TRBV21-1 to TRBJ2-7; the table's D call TRBD1 went unverified against the DNA. TRBV21-1 is designated a pseudogene. This CDR3 is built from 18 residues. CDR3 nucleotide sequence: TGTGCCAGCAGCAAAGATAGGGGATACGGATACCGCTCCTACGAGCAGTACTTC. This translates into CASSKDRGYGYRSYEQYF.

The chain couples TRBV2 to TRBJ1-2; TRBD1 might be the D (5 bases). Looked up from germline, CDR1 is SNHLY and CDR2 is FYNNEI. CDR3 length equals 15 residues. The V end lost 7 bases, the J end lost 7 bases, and 22 bases lay between the germline ends. This CDR3 reads CASMLSDNSRVGYTF. The CDR3 DNA reads as TGTGCCAGCATGTTGTCGGACAACAGCCGGGTTGGCTACACCTTC.

The genes are TRBV28 and TRBJ2-2, with TRBD1 identical over 7 bases. CDR1 MDHEN and CDR2 SYDVKM come from the germline V gene. The junction had 14 bases not matched to a gene; V was cut back by 7 bases and J by 3 bases. This CDR3 has 17 amino acids. CDR3 DNA sequence: TGTGCCAGCACCCCCGAGAGGGGGCGCGTATACACCGGGGAGCTGTTTTTT. Its protein is CASTPERGRVYTGELFF.

The chain combines TRBV28 with TRBJ1-4; 8 nucleotides line up with TRBD1. In germline, CDR1 is MDHEN, CDR2 SYDVKM. The CDR3 has 14 amino acids. V lost 6 bases and J lost 8; bases outside the gene matches: 8. In DNA, the CDR3 is TGTGCCAGCAGACCCGGGACAGGAGGCGAAAAACTGTTTTTT. It codes for CASRPGTGGEKLFF.

The chain links TRBV25-1 to TRBJ1-2; D is perhaps TRBD1 (5 bases). Germline CDR1 is MGHDK and CDR2 is SYGVNS. This CDR3 contains 13 residues. Trimming pared 6 bases from V and 5 bases from J, leaving 13 bases between. This CDR3 is CASSTGPSYGYTF. CDR3 coding DNA: TGTGCCAGCAGCACAGGCCCGTCTTATGGCTACACCTTC.